This T cell receptor beta chain was recorded in a study of blood T cell repertoires in COVID-19 (dated by TCRdb to the early 2020s). For the study in its entirety: Samples covering the acute and convalescent phases of COVID-19 were provided by collaborators in the United States, Italy and Spain. The prospective study material was composed of cDNA or gDNA derived from T cells, B-cell-depleted T cells, or PBMCs. Deeply sampled blood TCRbeta repertoires from subjects exposed to, actively infected with, or recovered from COVID-19 were included in the dataset. A freely available public database, intended as a resource for researchers studying the immune response to SARS-CoV-2, is where the repertoires were released. Samples were obtained from the ongoing ImmuneRACE study (first 160 participants) and from about 1,300 subjects provided by 6 global collaborators. Sample metadata almost always included a de-identified subject ID, COVID-19 status, age in years and sex. Where HLA class I and class II types were available, the types were taken from metadata supplied by the sample provider, not from assay-based typing.

Samples from volunteer blood donors who had recovered from COVID-19 were contributed by a second Seattle source. Whole blood was collected in K2EDTA tubes by collaborating institutions according to the institutions' own protocols. For TCRbeta analysis, collaborators shipped samples in one of three forms: frozen whole blood, isolated PBMCs, or DNA extracted from either of those sample types. The immunoSEQ Assay, a bias-controlled multiplex PCR, was used to amplify TCRbeta CDR3 regions from genomic DNA. The authors' pipeline ran thus. The number of nucleated cells in each sample was estimated by amplification of reference gene primers within the assay. To quantify the absolute abundance of each unique TCRbeta CDR3 rearrangement, sequence reads were collapsed and filtered. For each sample, productive Simpson clonality was calculated by taking the square root of Simpson's diversity index across productive rearrangements. TCRdb took over this immuneACCESS table, retaining in-frame rearrangements with V and J assigned. Such tables are incomplete; in checked studies, under half of the missing clones stem from an unresolved V gene, and the remainder is unexplained. V, J and clone size were drawn from that table, and D and trimming were deduced from the DNA. The sample yields about 240,000 clones; roughly four fifths were counted once. The ten largest clones capture around 2% of the sample.

The CDR3 spans 15 residues, from the cysteine through the phenylalanine. Just the 45-base CDR3 DNA is kept, in frame starting at base 1. The germline V end is reduced by 4 bases and the J end by 7 bases; junction bases left unmatched: 9. In the germline V gene (reference sequence), CDR1 corresponds to SGHNT and CDR2 to YYREEE. A word on this clone: The clone's antigen remains unknown. Base qualities are not provided; no much larger clone lies one nucleotide away.

Study-wide findings and limitations: Clinical and demographic metadata were provided uncurated, with the amount varying by source and participant.

Specimen: peripheral blood. This sequence originates from a man aged 25 to 40 who had recovered from COVID-19. The chain links TRBV5-4 with TRBJ1-4, and 8 bases in between align with TRBD1. For the CDR3, the sequence is CASSPRAGGGEKLFF. The bases read TGTGCCAGCAGCCCGAGGGCAGGGGGCGGTGAAAAACTGTTTTTT.